The present T cell receptor (beta chain) was sequenced within a study of blood T cell repertoires in COVID-19 (dated by TCRdb to the early 2020s). With respect to the entire study: The collaborator samples originated in the United States, Italy and Spain and spanned the acute and convalescent phases of COVID-19. The material from the prospective study consisted of cDNA or gDNA derived from T cells, B-cell-depleted T cells, or PBMCs. The dataset comprised deeply sampled blood TCRbeta repertoires from subjects exposed to, actively infected with, or recovered from COVID-19. The repertoires were released in a freely available public database intended as a resource for research on the immune response to SARS-CoV-2. Samples were obtained from the ongoing ImmuneRACE study (first 160 participants) and from about 1,300 subjects provided by 6 global collaborators. A de-identified subject ID, COVID-19 status, age in years and sex were almost always included in the sample metadata. Where available, HLA class I and class II types were obtained from metadata supplied by the sample provider rather than from assay-based typing.

As to this clone: Its antigen target is currently unknown. Per-base quality was not reported, and no clone a single base away is much larger than it.

In the prospective study, participants were about 18 to 100 years old, resided in about two dozen geographic areas of the United States, and were enrolled through a virtual design. Cohort assignment in the prospective study relied on participant-reported clinical history from a screening survey and a study questionnaire. Recovered participants in ImmuneRACE Cohort 3 were defined by two consecutive negative NP/OP PCR tests, clearance by a healthcare professional, or resolution of symptoms. In the prospective study, mobile phlebotomists collected whole blood, serum and a nasopharyngeal or oropharyngeal swab from each participant. Participants in the prospective study had the option to provide additional blood draws and questionnaires over a roughly 2-month period. Before DNA extraction, prospective study blood samples were shipped either frozen or at room temperature. TCRbeta CDR3 regions were amplified from genomic DNA using the immunoSEQ Assay, a bias-controlled multiplex PCR. As for the original processing: Within the assay, amplification of reference gene primers was used to estimate how many nucleated cells each sample contained. To quantify the absolute abundance of each unique TCRbeta CDR3 rearrangement, sequence reads were collapsed and filtered. Productive Simpson clonality was computed per sample as the square root of Simpson's diversity index over productive rearrangements. Not all clones reach the TCRdb copy of this immuneACCESS table, which keeps in-frame sequences only. Checked studies attribute under half of the gap to unresolved V genes and leave the rest unexplained. V and J calls and clone size come straight from that table; D and trimming were deduced from the DNA. The sample has about 460,000 clones on record, more than 85% of them singletons. The ten largest account for approximately 8% of the sample.

V is cut by 0 bases and J by 9 bases, and the space between the germline ends is 11 bases. The CDR3 starts with the cysteine, ends with the phenylalanine, and has 13 residues. The kept DNA is CDR3 alone, 39 bases in frame from the first base. Looking up the germline V gene yields CDR1 SGHTS and CDR2 YDEGEE. Overall study outcomes, separate from this receptor: Clinical and demographic metadata were provided uncurated, with the amount varying by source and participant.

Sequencing was carried out using PBMCs or T cells enriched from blood (not recorded which). The TCR comes from a woman aged 55-69 years who had recovered from COVID-19. Recombination joined TRBV5-8 with TRBJ2-3; TRBD2 is a possible D gene, resting on 5 matching bases. The DNA sequence is as follows: TGTGCCAGCAGCTTGGGATATAGCGTAACGCAGTATTTT. Translated, it reads CASSLGYSVTQYF.